This is a list of T cell receptor beta chains from one sample in a study of blood T cell repertoires in COVID-19. Profiled with immunoSEQ multiplex PCR; TCRdb holds only in-frame clones, not every one. The table records roughly 150,000 clones, 65% to 85% of them present only once. Sequencing was done on a sample of peripheral blood. The receptors were gathered from a woman older than 75 with acute or convalescent COVID-19. CDR3s include the opening cysteine and the closing phenylalanine or tryptophan.

V gene	CDR3 length	J gene	CDR3 protein
TRBV27	13	TRBJ2-1	CASSLWQYNEQFF
TRBV5-1	15	TRBJ2-7	CASGRLAGSSYEQYF
TRBV7-2	16	TRBJ2-7	CASSFQLGTGGYEQYF
TRBV5-1	14	TRBJ1-1	CASSLDSSNTEAFF
TRBV7-8	14	TRBJ1-5	CASSRTGSDQPQHF
TRBV9	16	TRBJ1-6	CASNPSGGAFDSPLHF
TRBV7-9	13	TRBJ1-5	CASSSSMTGPQHF
TRBV3-1/TRBV3-2	11	TRBJ2-7	CASSHYYEQYF
TRBV19	14	TRBJ1-5	CASIGTGGNQPQHF
TRBV29-1	13	TRBJ2-3	CSVRLAGTDTQYF
TRBV29-1	15	TRBJ2-1	CSVEGAQGATNEQFF
TRBV5-1	13	TRBJ1-2	CASSPGQLYGYTF
TRBV3-1/TRBV3-2	14	TRBJ2-5	CASSLGTGSQTQYF
TRBV5-4	19	TRBJ2-3	CASSLGRWAGGPFTDTQYF
TRBV12-5	12	TRBJ1-1	CASALGQREAFF
TRBV19	15	TRBJ1-1	CASSIAAGASTEAFF
TRBV7-6	14	TRBJ2-7	CASSLVQGAGEQYF
TRBV29-1	12	TRBJ1-2	CSAGTEVYGYTF
TRBV6-4	15	TRBJ1-2	CASSEETGTNYGYTF
TRBV6-1	15	TRBJ1-1	CASSEMGAGWTEAFF
TRBV2	17	TRBJ1-2	CASSPILTGHPNYGYTF
TRBV27	15	TRBJ2-6	CASSPQGAGANVLTF
TRBV3-1/TRBV3-2	14	TRBJ1-6	CASSQDNRDSPLHF
TRBV7-8	14	TRBJ1-4	CASSRAGDTEKLFF
TRBV27	12	TRBJ2-7	CASSASSYEQYF
TRBV7-9	15	TRBJ1-3	CASSLALGSWNTIYF
TRBV6-2/TRBV6-3	13	TRBJ2-7	CASSHDRAYEQYF
TRBV9	15	TRBJ2-2	CASSPGSGNTGELFF
TRBV30	13	TRBJ1-3	CACTPGSGNTIYF
TRBV30	13	TRBJ2-1	CAWSAGNRNEQFF
TRBV7-8	16	TRBJ2-5	CASSHGLAGSGETQYF
TRBV7-2	15	TRBJ1-3	CASSLATGTGNTIYF
TRBV5-8	13	TRBJ2-1	CANVQDFYNEQFF
TRBV19	14	TRBJ1-5	CASSILDRVQPQHF
TRBV5-1	13	TRBJ1-4	CASGLQGFEKLFF
TRBV5-1	16	TRBJ2-3	CASSLSTGGESDTQYF
TRBV2	14	TRBJ1-3	CASSEQAVGNTIYF
TRBV3-1/TRBV3-2	14	TRBJ2-5	CASSQAGNQETQYF
TRBV5-3	16	TRBJ1-5	CARSHRDRVVSQPQHF
TRBV7-2	15	TRBJ2-7	CASSFSGRGAYEQYF
TRBV10-3	16	TRBJ2-2	CAISAIAGGDTGELFF
TRBV5-6	15	TRBJ1-1	CASSFPGVRGPEAFF
TRBV7-7	15	TRBJ2-3	CASSLALGTTDTQYF
TRBV9	15	TRBJ2-3	CASSDYGGNTDTQYF